This TCR beta chain was identified during a study of PD-L1 blockade in urothelial cancer. Study-wide results and caveats: Tumor-infiltrating T lymphocytes were more abundant in patients with durable benefit.

Synthetic TCR analog templates were spiked into all PCRs individually. Profiling relied on immunoSEQ multiplex PCR, and the TCRdb table lists in-frame clones only, not all of them. In the table there are more than 35,000 clones, roughly a third of which are singletons. This clone was seen ten or more times. Its antigen is not identified. Sequences were derived from tumor tissue, sampled before atezolizumab (anti-PD-L1) treatment. The sequence derives from a man aged 60 to 69 with urothelial cancer.

The CDR3, as DNA: TGTGCCAGCAGGAAAGCGGGGGCCAACTACAATGAGCAGTTCTTC. Translated, it gives CASRKAGANYNEQFF. The chain recombines TRBV11-3 with TRBJ2-1; 8 positions agree with TRBD2. J gave up 3 bases and V 6 bases, and 7 bases lay outside the gene matches. The CDR3 runs 15 residues. From germline, CDR1 is SGHNT and CDR2 YENEEA.